One sample yielded the 3 T cell receptor beta chains listed below, sequenced in a study of T-cell memory formation after mild COVID-19. TCRdb fed the 5' RACE reads into MiXCR, producing one record per CDR3 protein. This table holds around 340,000 distinct CDR3 sequences, approximately 15% found once. What was sequenced was PBMCs or a T cell subset sorted from them (not recorded which). Receptors originate from a man aged 18 to 30 who had mild COVID-19 (a few samples of this study predate the infection). Cell type and time point are not known.

The chain links TRBV12-3 or TRBV12-4 to TRBJ1-4, with TRBD1 as a possible D gene (6 bases). V dropped 6 bases and J dropped 8 bases, with 13 bases sitting between them. CDR3 length equals 13 residues. CDR3 nucleotides: TGTGCCAGCAGCTCTTACAGGGAGGAAAAACTGTTTTTT. Amino acid sequence: CASSSYREEKLFF.

The chain has TRBV12-3 or TRBV12-4 and TRBJ2-2; D possibly corresponds to TRBD1 (6 bases). Trimming shortened V by 6 bases and J by 5 bases, and 22 bases separated the two germline ends. The CDR3 loop spans 17 amino acids. The CDR3 protein is CASSPARGLRGTGELFF. CDR3 bases: TGTGCCAGCAGCCCGGCCAGGGGCTTGAGGGGGACCGGGGAGCTGTTTTTT.

This clonotype was picked up a small number of times. The chain joins TRBV29-1 to TRBJ1-2; possible D gene TRBD1, 5 bases. The CDR3 spans 13 residues. CDR1 is SQVTM and CDR2 is ANQGSEA in the germline V gene. V was clipped by 6 bases and J by 5 bases, with 16 bases between them. The CDR3 sequence: CSVSLQGTYGYTF. Written as DNA, the CDR3 is TGCAGCGTGTCACTCCAGGGAACGTATGGCTACACCTTC.